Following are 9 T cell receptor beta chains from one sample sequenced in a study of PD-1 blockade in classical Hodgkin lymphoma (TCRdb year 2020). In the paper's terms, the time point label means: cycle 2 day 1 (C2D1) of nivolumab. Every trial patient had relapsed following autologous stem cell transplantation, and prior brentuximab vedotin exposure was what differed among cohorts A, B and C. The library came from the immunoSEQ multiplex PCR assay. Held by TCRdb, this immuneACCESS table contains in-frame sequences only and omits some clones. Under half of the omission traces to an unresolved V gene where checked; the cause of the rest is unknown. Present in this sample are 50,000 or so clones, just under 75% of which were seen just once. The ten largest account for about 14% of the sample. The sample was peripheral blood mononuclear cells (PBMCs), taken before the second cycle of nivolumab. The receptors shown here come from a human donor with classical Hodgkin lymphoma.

CDR3: CASILQGDEAFF. The CDR3, as DNA: TGTGCCAGCATCCTACAGGGAGATGAAGCTTTCTTT. This chain connects TRBV6-6 to TRBJ1-1; a possible D gene is TRBD1 (6 bases). Germline CDR1 reads MNHNY; CDR2 reads SVGAGI (reference sequence). The CDR3 consists of 12 residues. V dropped 7 bases and J dropped 7 bases, with 13 bases sitting between them.

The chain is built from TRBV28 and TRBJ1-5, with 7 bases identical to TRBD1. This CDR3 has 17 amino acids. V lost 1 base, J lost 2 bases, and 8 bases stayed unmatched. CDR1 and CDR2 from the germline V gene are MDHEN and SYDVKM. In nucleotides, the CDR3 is TGTGCCAGCAGTTTATCCAACAGGGGTCAGCGCAATCAGCCCCAGCATTTT. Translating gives CASSLSNRGQRNQPQHF. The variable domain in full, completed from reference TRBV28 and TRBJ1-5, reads DVKVTQSSRYLVKRTGEKVFLECVQDMDHENMFWYRQDPGLGLRLIYFSYDVKMKEKGDIPEGYSVSREKKERFSLILESASTNQTSMYLCASSLSNRGQRNQPQHFGDGTRLSIL.

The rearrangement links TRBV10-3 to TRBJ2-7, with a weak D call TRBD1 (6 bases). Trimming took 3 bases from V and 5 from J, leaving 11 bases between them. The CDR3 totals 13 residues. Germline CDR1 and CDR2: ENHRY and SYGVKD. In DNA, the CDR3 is TGTGCCATCAGTGATTGGGGGCCCCACGAGCAGTACTTC. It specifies CAISDWGPHEQYF.

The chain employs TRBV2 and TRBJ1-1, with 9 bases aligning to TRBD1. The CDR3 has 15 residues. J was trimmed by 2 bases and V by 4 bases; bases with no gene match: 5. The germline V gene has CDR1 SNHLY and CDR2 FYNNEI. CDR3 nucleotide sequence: TGTGCCAGCAGTGCCGGGACAGGGCGAAACACTGAAGCTTTCTTT. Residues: CASSAGTGRNTEAFF.

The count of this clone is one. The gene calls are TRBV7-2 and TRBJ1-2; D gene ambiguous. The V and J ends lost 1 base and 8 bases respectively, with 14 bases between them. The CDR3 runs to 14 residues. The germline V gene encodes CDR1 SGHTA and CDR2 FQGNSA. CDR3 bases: TGTGCCAGCAGCTTAGAGTCGGCCGACTGGGGCTACACCTTC. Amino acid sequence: CASSLESADWGYTF.

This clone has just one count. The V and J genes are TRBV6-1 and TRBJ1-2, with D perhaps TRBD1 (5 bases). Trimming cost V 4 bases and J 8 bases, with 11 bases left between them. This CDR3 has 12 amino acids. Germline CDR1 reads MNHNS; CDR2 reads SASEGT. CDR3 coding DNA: TGTGCCAGCAGTGTTGGGACGGGCGGCTACACCTTC. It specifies CASSVGTGGYTF.

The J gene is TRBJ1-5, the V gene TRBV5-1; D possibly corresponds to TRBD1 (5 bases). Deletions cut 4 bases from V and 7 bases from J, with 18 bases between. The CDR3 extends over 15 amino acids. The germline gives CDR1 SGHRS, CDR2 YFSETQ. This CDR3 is CASSPTGGGKQPQHF. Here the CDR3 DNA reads TGCGCCAGCAGCCCCACCGGGGGTGGGAAGCAGCCCCAGCATTTT.

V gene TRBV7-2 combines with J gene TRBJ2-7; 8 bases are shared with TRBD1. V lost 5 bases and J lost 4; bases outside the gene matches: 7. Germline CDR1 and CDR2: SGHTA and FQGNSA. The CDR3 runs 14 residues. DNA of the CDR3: TGTGCCAGCAGCGTTAGTACAGGGGGTTACGAGCAGTACTTC. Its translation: CASSVSTGGYEQYF.

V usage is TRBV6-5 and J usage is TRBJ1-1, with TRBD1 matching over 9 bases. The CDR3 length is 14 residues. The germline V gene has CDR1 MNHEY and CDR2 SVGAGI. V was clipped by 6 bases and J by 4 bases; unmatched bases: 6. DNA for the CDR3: TGTGCCAGCAGCCACAGGGGGCGCGGCACTGAAGCTTTCTTT. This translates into CASSHRGRGTEAFF.